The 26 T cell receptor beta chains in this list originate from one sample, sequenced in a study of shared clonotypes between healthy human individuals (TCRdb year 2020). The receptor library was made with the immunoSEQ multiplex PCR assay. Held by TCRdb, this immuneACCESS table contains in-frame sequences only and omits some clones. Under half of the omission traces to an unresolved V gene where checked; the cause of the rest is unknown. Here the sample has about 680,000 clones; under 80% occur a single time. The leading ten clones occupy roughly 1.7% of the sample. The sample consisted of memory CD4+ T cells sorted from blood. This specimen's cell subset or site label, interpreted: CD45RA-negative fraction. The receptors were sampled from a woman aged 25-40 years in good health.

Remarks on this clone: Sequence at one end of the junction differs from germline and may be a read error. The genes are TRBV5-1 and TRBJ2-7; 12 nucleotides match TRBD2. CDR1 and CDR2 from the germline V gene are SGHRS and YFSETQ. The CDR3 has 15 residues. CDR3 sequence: CASSLVLAGGIEQYF. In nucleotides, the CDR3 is TGTGCCAGCAGCTTGGTTCTAGCGGGAGGGATCGAGCAGTACTTC.

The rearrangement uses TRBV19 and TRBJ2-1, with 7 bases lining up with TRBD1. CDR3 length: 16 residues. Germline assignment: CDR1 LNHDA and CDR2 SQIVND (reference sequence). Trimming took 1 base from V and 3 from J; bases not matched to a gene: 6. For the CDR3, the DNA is TGTGCCAGTAGTATAGTTAGGCCAGGGGGCTACAATGAGCAGTTCTTC. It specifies CASSIVRPGGYNEQFF.

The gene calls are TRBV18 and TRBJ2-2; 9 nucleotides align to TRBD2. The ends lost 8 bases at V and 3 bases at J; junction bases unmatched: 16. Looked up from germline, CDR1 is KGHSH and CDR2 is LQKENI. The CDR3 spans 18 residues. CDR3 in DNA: TGTGCCAGCACCGAGACGATGTCTAGCGGGACCCACACCGGGGAGCTGTTTTTT. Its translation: CASTETMSSGTHTGELFF.

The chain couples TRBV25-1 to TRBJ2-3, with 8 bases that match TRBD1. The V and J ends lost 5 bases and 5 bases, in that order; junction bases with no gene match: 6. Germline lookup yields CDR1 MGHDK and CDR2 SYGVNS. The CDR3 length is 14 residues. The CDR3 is CASSKQGAIDTQYF. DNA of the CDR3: TGTGCCAGCAGTAAGCAGGGGGCAATAGATACGCAGTATTTT.

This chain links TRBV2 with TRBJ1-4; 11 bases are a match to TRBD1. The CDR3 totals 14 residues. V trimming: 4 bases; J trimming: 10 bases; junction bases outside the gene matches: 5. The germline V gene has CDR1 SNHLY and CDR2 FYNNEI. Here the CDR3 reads CASSVGQGDGKLFF. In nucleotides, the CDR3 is TGTGCCAGCAGTGTGGGACAGGGGGACGGAAAACTGTTTTTT.

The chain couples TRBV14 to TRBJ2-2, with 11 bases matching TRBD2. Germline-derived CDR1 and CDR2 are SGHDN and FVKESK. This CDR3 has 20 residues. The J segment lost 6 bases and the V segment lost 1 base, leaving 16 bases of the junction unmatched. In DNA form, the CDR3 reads TGTGCCAGCAGCCAAGGGGGACTAGCGGCTCGGTCCCGCCTTTCCGGGGAGCTGTTTTTT. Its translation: CASSQGGLAARSRLSGELFF.

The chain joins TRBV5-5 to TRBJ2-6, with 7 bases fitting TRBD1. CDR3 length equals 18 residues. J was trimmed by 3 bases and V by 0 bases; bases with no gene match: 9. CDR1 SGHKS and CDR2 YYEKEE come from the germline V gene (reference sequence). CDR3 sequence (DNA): TGTGCCAGCAGCTTGGCCGTGACAGGGAACATTGGGGCCAACGTCCTGACTTTC. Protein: CASSLAVTGNIGANVLTF.

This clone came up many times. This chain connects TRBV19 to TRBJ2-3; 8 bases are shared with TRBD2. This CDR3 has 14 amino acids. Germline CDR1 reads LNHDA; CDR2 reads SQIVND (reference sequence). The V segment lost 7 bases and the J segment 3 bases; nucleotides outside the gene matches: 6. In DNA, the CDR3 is TGTGCCAGTAAGAGCGGGAGCGTAACAGATACGCAGTATTTT. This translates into CASKSGSVTDTQYF.

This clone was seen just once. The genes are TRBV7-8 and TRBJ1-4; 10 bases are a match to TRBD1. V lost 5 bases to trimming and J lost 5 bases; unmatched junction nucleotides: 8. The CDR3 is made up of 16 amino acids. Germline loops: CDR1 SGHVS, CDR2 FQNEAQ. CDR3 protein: CASSPGTGAGNEKLFF. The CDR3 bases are TGTGCCAGCAGCCCGGGGACAGGGGCAGGCAATGAAAAACTGTTTTTT.

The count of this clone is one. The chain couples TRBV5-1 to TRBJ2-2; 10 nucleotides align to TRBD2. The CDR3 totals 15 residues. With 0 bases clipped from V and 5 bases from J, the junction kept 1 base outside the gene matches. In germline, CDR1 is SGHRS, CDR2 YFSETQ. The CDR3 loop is CASSLDSGRTGELFF. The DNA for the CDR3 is TGCGCCAGCAGCTTGGATAGCGGGAGGACCGGGGAGCTGTTTTTT.

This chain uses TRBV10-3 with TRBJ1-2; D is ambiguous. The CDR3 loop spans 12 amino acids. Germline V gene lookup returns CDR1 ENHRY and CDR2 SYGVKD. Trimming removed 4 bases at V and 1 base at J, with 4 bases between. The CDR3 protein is CAISANNYGYTF. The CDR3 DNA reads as TGTGCCATCAGTGCGAATAACTATGGCTACACCTTC.

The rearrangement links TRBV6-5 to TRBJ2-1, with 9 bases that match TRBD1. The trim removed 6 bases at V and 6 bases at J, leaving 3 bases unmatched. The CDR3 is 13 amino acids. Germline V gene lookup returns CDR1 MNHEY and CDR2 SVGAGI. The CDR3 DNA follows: TGTGCCAGCAGCGGACAGGGGTTCAATGAGCAGTTCTTC. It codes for CASSGQGFNEQFF.

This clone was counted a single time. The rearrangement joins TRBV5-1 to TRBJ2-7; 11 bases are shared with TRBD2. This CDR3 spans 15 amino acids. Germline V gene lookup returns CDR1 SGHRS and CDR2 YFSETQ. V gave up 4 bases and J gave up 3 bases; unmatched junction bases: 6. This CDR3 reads CASSTGLAEGYEQYF. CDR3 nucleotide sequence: TGCGCCAGCAGCACGGGACTAGCGGAGGGCTACGAGCAGTACTTC. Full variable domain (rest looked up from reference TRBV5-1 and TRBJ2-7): KAGVTQTPRYLIKTRGQQVTLSCSPISGHRSVSWYQQTPGQGLQFLFEYFSETQRNKGNFPGRFSGRQFSNSRSEMNVSTLELGDSALYLCASSTGLAEGYEQYFGPGTRLTVT.

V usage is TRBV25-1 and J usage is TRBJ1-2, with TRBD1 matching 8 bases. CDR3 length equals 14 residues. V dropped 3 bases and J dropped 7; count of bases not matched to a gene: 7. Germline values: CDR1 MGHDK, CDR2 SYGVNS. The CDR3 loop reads CASSESRGRIGYTF. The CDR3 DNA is TGTGCCAGCAGTGAGAGCAGGGGGCGCATTGGCTACACCTTC.

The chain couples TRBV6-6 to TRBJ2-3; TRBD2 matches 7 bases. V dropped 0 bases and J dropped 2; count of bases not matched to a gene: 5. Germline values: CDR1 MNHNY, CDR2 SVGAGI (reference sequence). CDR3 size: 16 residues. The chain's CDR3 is CASSYSGAGDTDTQYF. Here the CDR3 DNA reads TGTGCCAGCAGTTACTCAGGGGCGGGGGACACAGATACGCAGTATTTT.

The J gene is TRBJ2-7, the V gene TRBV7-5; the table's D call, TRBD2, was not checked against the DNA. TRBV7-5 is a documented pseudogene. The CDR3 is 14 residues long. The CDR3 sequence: CVRKTSGIRYEQYF. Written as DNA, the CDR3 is TGTGTCAGAAAGACTAGCGGGATCCGCTACGAGCAGTACTTC.

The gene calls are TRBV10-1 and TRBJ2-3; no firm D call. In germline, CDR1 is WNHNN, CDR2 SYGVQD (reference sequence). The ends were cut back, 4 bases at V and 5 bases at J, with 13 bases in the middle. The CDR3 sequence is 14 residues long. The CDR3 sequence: CASSASRIKDTQYF. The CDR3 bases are TGCGCCAGCAGTGCCTCTAGGATTAAAGATACGCAGTATTTT.

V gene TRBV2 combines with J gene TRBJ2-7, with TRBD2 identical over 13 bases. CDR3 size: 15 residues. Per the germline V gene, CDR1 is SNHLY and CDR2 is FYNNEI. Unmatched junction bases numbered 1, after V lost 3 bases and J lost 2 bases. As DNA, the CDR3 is TGTGCCAGCAGTGATACTAGCGGGAGGGCCTACGAGCAGTACTTC. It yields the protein CASSDTSGRAYEQYF.

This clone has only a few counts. The CDR3 region is CASSSTGPSTQYF. The CDR3 nucleotides read TGTGCCAGCAGCTCGACTGGGCCCAGTACGCAGTATTTT. V gene TRBV5-6 combines with J gene TRBJ2-3; D uncertain. V gave up 3 bases and J gave up 8 bases, with 13 bases separating them. CDR1 is SGHDT and CDR2 is YYEEEE in the germline V gene. The CDR3 is made up of 13 amino acids.

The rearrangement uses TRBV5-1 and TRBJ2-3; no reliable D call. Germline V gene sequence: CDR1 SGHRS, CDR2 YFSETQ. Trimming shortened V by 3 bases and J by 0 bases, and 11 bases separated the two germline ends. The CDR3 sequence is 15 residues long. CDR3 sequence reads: CASSSIRSSTDTQYF. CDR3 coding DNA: TGCGCCAGCAGCTCGATCAGGTCTAGCACAGATACGCAGTATTTT.

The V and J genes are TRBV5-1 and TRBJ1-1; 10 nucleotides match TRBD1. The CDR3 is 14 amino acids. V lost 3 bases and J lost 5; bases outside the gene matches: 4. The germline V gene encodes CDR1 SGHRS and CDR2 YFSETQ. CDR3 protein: CASSSDRGGTEAFF. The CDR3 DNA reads TGCGCCAGCAGCTCGGACAGGGGGGGAACTGAAGCTTTCTTT.

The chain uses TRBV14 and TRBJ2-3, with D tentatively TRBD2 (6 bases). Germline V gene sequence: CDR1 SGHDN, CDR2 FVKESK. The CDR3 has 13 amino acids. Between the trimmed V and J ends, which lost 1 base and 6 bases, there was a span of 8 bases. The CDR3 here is CASSQGAGDTQYF. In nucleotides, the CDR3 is TGTGCCAGCAGCCAAGGGGCGGGGGATACGCAGTATTTT.

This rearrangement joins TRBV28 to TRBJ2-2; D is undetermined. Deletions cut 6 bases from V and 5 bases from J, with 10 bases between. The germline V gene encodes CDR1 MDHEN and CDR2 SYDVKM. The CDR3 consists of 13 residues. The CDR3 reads CASSLLGTGELFF. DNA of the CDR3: TGTGCCAGCAGCCTTCTTGGGACCGGGGAGCTGTTTTTT.

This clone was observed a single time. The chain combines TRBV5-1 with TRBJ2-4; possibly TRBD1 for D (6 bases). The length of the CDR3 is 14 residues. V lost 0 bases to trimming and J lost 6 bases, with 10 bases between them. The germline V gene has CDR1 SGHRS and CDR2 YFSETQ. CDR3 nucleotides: TGCGCCAGCAGCTTGGGGACAGAATCAAACATTCAGTACTTC. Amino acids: CASSLGTESNIQYF.

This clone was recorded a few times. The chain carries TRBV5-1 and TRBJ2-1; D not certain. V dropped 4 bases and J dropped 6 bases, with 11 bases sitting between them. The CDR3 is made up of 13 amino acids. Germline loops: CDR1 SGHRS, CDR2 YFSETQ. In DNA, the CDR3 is TGCGCCAGCAGCCCCCCGGCCCCCAATGAGCAGTTCTTC. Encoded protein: CASSPPAPNEQFF. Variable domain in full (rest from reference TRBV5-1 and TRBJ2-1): KAGVTQTPRYLIKTRGQQVTLSCSPISGHRSVSWYQQTPGQGLQFLFEYFSETQRNKGNFPGRFSGRQFSNSRSEMNVSTLELGDSALYLCASSPPAPNEQFFGPGTRLTVL.

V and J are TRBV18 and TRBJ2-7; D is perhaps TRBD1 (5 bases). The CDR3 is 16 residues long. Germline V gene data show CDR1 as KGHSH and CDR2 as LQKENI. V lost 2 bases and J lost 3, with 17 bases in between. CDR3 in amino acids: CASSPDRVGRGYEQYF. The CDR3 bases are TGTGCCAGCTCACCAGATCGGGTCGGAAGGGGCTACGAGCAGTACTTC.